This T cell receptor (beta chain) comes out of a study of blood T cell repertoires in COVID-19. The V gene's germline CDR1 is MDHEN and CDR2 SYDVKM. The CDR3 runs 14 residues. Germline trimming cut 8 bases from V and 5 bases from J; bases unmatched to any gene: 10. The table came from immunoSEQ multiplex PCR; TCRdb's copy has only in-frame clones and leaves some out. The sample consists of 65,000 to 85,000 clones, 80% to 90% of them appearing once. The TCR originated in a human donor in a cohort sampled during active COVID-19. The chain carries TRBV28 and TRBJ2-7, with TRBD1 matching over 9 bases. The sequencing input was peripheral blood. The CDR3 region is CASLPYRGPHEQYF. CDR3 nucleotide sequence: TGTGCCAGCCTACCCTACAGGGGGCCTCACGAGCAGTACTTC.